These T cell receptor beta chains were read from a single sample in a study of blood T cell repertoires in COVID-19. The protocol was immunoSEQ multiplex PCR, while the TCRdb copy is restricted to in-frame clones and leaves out a portion. The data show about 120,000 clones, around 82% seen once. Sample: peripheral blood. The receptors here all came from a human donor in a cohort sampled during active COVID-19. CDR3s leave out the opening cysteine and the closing phenylalanine or tryptophan. Fields, in order: J gene, clone size, V gene, CDR3 protein. Size tells how often a clone was seen (once, few, many) or the class of an expanded clone, and some rows leave it out.

j_gene: TRBJ2-1
abundance: once
v_gene: TRBV11-2
CDR3aa: ASSLDQFGGEQF

j_gene: TRBJ2-7
abundance: .
v_gene: TRBV5-1
CDR3aa: ASSARTGFNEQY

j_gene: TRBJ1-1
abundance: .
v_gene: TRBV7-9
CDR3aa: ASSPGQNTEAF

j_gene: TRBJ1-1
abundance: .
v_gene: TRBV19
CDR3aa: ASSISTGGPEAF

j_gene: TRBJ1-2
abundance: .
v_gene: TRBV2
CDR3aa: ASSEGLAYGYT

j_gene: TRBJ2-5
abundance: .
v_gene: TRBV6-6
CDR3aa: ASSSYEAGQETQY

j_gene: TRBJ1-1
abundance: .
v_gene: TRBV6-1
CDR3aa: ASSDPGSKGEAF

j_gene: TRBJ2-5
abundance: few
v_gene: TRBV2
CDR3aa: ASGKARLETQY

j_gene: TRBJ1-5
abundance: .
v_gene: TRBV28
CDR3aa: ASTSQVRGADQPQH

j_gene: TRBJ1-5
abundance: .
v_gene: TRBV5-6
CDR3aa: ASSWWGVDQPQH

j_gene: TRBJ1-3
abundance: .
v_gene: TRBV6-1
CDR3aa: ASRERTGQDSGNTIY

j_gene: TRBJ2-5
abundance: .
v_gene: TRBV14
CDR3aa: ASSPKGSRGGRVETQY

j_gene: TRBJ2-7
abundance: .
v_gene: TRBV2
CDR3aa: ASFEGWGQGAHEQY

j_gene: TRBJ2-5
abundance: few
v_gene: TRBV7-2
CDR3aa: ASSLTSSGGRETQY

j_gene: TRBJ2-5
abundance: .
v_gene: TRBV24-1
CDR3aa: ATSGTGGPQETQY

j_gene: TRBJ2-3
abundance: .
v_gene: TRBV12-3/TRBV12-4
CDR3aa: ASSTGTNQY

j_gene: TRBJ1-1
abundance: .
v_gene: TRBV5-1
CDR3aa: ASSLAPDSTEAF

j_gene: TRBJ2-3
abundance: .
v_gene: TRBV7-8
CDR3aa: ASSFLGVTDTQY

j_gene: TRBJ2-7
abundance: .
v_gene: TRBV19
CDR3aa: ASSGTGTSAHEQY

j_gene: TRBJ1-5
abundance: few
v_gene: TRBV7-9
CDR3aa: ASSNNNQPQH

j_gene: TRBJ2-3
abundance: .
v_gene: TRBV7-2
CDR3aa: ASSLGTGGRTDTQY

j_gene: TRBJ2-7
abundance: .
v_gene: TRBV19
CDR3aa: ATKPSTGLSYEQY

j_gene: TRBJ2-1
abundance: .
v_gene: TRBV6-6
CDR3aa: ASSYPPSSYNEQF

j_gene: TRBJ2-5
abundance: .
v_gene: TRBV5-1
CDR3aa: ASSLVASGGEETQY

j_gene: TRBJ2-5
abundance: .
v_gene: TRBV2
CDR3aa: ASSEQALGETQY

j_gene: TRBJ2-7
abundance: .
v_gene: TRBV5-6
CDR3aa: ASSLEPGGPYEQY

j_gene: TRBJ2-1
abundance: .
v_gene: TRBV27
CDR3aa: ASSLYPTDSYNEQF

j_gene: TRBJ1-2
abundance: .
v_gene: TRBV19
CDR3aa: ASSISHFGGYT

j_gene: TRBJ1-5
abundance: .
v_gene: TRBV23-1
CDR3aa: ASSQPQGYSNQPQH